This T cell receptor beta chain was sequenced for a study of T cell responses to AZD1222 COVID-19 vaccine. Background on the study: Pooled in the analysis were second doses at about 4 or about 12 weeks.

The germline V gene has CDR1 LGHNA and CDR2 YSLEER. This CDR3 region has 13 residues. V lost 8 bases to trimming and J lost 0 bases, with 8 bases between them. Only in-frame clones appear in the TCRdb table, and some are missing; sequencing was by immunoSEQ multiplex PCR. The sample lists approximately 100,000 clones; approximately 88% were seen once. For this clone: No antigen is known for it.

Study findings and constraints: Regions 160-218 and 743-854 held dominance among vaccine-associated CD4 TCRs, which spanned spike.

The sequenced sample was peripheral blood, obtained on day 0 of AZD1222 vaccination. This clonotype was sampled from an adult in good health. This rearrangement joins TRBV4-3 to TRBJ1-3; tentatively, D is TRBD1 (6 bases). CDR3 in DNA: TGCGCCAGCGGAGGGGGCTCTGGAAACACCATATATTTT. This sequence encodes CASGGGSGNTIYF.